Listed below are T cell receptor beta chains from one sample, sequenced in a study of blood T cell repertoires in COVID-19. Data came from immunoSEQ multiplex PCR; TCRdb stores just in-frame clones and leaves some out. This table holds about 250,000 clones, approximately 83% found once. Sequencing was carried out using peripheral blood. All receptors derive from a man older than 75 with acute or convalescent COVID-19. Each CDR3 is given with its conserved first and last residue. The order of the fields is V gene, clone size, D gene, J gene, CDR3 protein, CDR3 DNA. A D gene is named only where the DNA matches it firmly. Clone size is not always given. Where it is, it says once, few, many or a class for expanded clones.

v_gene: TRBV28; abundance: -; d_gene: TRBD1; j_gene: TRBJ1-6; CDR3aa: CAEREGAGYNSPLHF; CDR3nt: TGTGCCGAGCGAGAGGGGGCTGGATATAATTCACCCCTCCACTTT
v_gene: TRBV19; abundance: -; d_gene: -; j_gene: TRBJ1-6; CDR3aa: CASSSGGGISPLHF; CDR3nt: TGTGCCAGTAGTTCCGGGGGAGGGATCTCACCCCTCCACTTT
v_gene: TRBV10-1; abundance: -; d_gene: -; j_gene: TRBJ2-1; CDR3aa: CASSIQGNEQFF; CDR3nt: TGCGCCAGCAGTATACAGGGAAATGAGCAGTTCTTC
v_gene: TRBV5-4; abundance: -; d_gene: TRBD1; j_gene: TRBJ2-7; CDR3aa: CASSFGQAPEYEQYF; CDR3nt: TGTGCCAGCAGCTTTGGACAGGCACCTGAGTACGAGCAGTACTTC
v_gene: TRBV6-5; abundance: -; d_gene: TRBD1; j_gene: TRBJ1-3; CDR3aa: CASSRMGQGGNTIYF; CDR3nt: TGTGCCAGCAGCCGAATGGGACAGGGGGGAAACACCATATATTTT
v_gene: TRBV4-2; abundance: -; d_gene: -; j_gene: TRBJ2-4; CDR3aa: CASSRPAGQSGLAKNIQYF; CDR3nt: TGTGCCAGCAGCCGCCCAGCTGGGCAGTCGGGGTTAGCCAAAAACATTCAGTACTTC
v_gene: TRBV7-8; abundance: once; d_gene: TRBD1; j_gene: TRBJ2-2; CDR3aa: CASSLARDRGPNTGELFF; CDR3nt: TGTGCCAGCAGCTTAGCGCGGGACAGGGGGCCGAACACCGGGGAGCTGTTTTTT
v_gene: TRBV3-1/TRBV3-2; abundance: -; d_gene: -; j_gene: TRBJ2-1; CDR3aa: CASSPDQVGYEQFF; CDR3nt: TGTGCCAGCAGCCCCGACCAAGTGGGCTATGAGCAGTTCTTC
v_gene: TRBV3-1/TRBV3-2; abundance: -; d_gene: -; j_gene: TRBJ1-2; CDR3aa: CASSQVGGGGYGYTF; CDR3nt: TGTGCCAGCAGCCAAGTTGGGGGGGGCGGCTATGGCTACACCTTC
v_gene: TRBV27; abundance: -; d_gene: -; j_gene: TRBJ1-3; CDR3aa: CASSLSGLSGNTIYF; CDR3nt: TGTGCCAGCAGTTTATCGGGGCTCTCTGGAAACACCATATATTTT
v_gene: TRBV7-9; abundance: -; d_gene: TRBD1; j_gene: TRBJ1-1; CDR3aa: CASRPTGITNTEAFF; CDR3nt: TGTGCCAGCAGACCGACAGGGATTACGAACACTGAAGCTTTCTTT
v_gene: TRBV6-5; abundance: -; d_gene: TRBD1; j_gene: TRBJ1-1; CDR3aa: CASSPWDRGFAEAFF; CDR3nt: TGTGCCAGCAGTCCCTGGGACAGGGGATTCGCTGAAGCTTTCTTT
v_gene: TRBV2; abundance: -; d_gene: -; j_gene: TRBJ1-5; CDR3aa: CASSERGISNQPQHF; CDR3nt: TGTGCCAGCAGTGAAAGGGGGATTAGCAATCAGCCCCAGCATTTT
v_gene: TRBV28; abundance: -; d_gene: -; j_gene: TRBJ1-2; CDR3aa: CASSTSDGTTYGYTF; CDR3nt: TGTGCCAGCAGTACCTCCGACGGGACAACCTATGGCTACACCTTC
v_gene: TRBV7-2; abundance: -; d_gene: -; j_gene: TRBJ2-7; CDR3aa: CASSPGGVSYEQYF; CDR3nt: TGTGCCAGCAGCCCGGGCGGGGTTTCCTACGAGCAGTACTTC
v_gene: TRBV5-1; abundance: -; d_gene: -; j_gene: TRBJ2-7; CDR3aa: CASSLAVSGDEQYF; CDR3nt: TGCGCCAGCAGCTTGGCGGTTTCGGGGGACGAGCAGTACTTC
v_gene: TRBV18; abundance: -; d_gene: -; j_gene: TRBJ1-6; CDR3aa: CASSIHGVSNNSPLHF; CDR3nt: TGTGCCAGCTCTATTCACGGGGTCTCCAATAATTCACCCCTCCACTTT
v_gene: TRBV11-2; abundance: -; d_gene: TRBD1; j_gene: TRBJ1-2; CDR3aa: CASSHGQDYGYTF; CDR3nt: TGTGCCAGCAGCCACGGACAGGACTATGGCTACACCTTC
v_gene: TRBV3-1/TRBV3-2; abundance: -; d_gene: TRBD1; j_gene: TRBJ1-1; CDR3aa: CASSQGGQGEAEAFF; CDR3nt: TGTGCCAGCAGCCAAGGCGGACAGGGCGAAGCTGAAGCTTTCTTT
v_gene: TRBV10-3; abundance: -; d_gene: -; j_gene: TRBJ2-7; CDR3aa: CAISESADYEQYF; CDR3nt: TGTGCCATCAGTGAGTCGGCAGATTACGAGCAGTACTTC
v_gene: TRBV5-1; abundance: -; d_gene: TRBD1; j_gene: TRBJ1-6; CDR3aa: CASSYAGTAYNSPLHF; CDR3nt: TGCGCCAGCAGCTATGCAGGGACAGCATATAATTCACCCCTCCACTTT
v_gene: TRBV11-2; abundance: -; d_gene: -; j_gene: TRBJ1-2; CDR3aa: CASSLEPKGGYGGYTF; CDR3nt: TGTGCCAGCAGCTTAGAACCAAAAGGAGGGTATGGTGGCTACACCTTC
v_gene: TRBV10-3; abundance: -; d_gene: TRBD1; j_gene: TRBJ1-5; CDR3aa: CASTGGIEQPQHF; CDR3nt: TGTGCCTCGACAGGGGGCATAGAACAGCCCCAGCATTTT
v_gene: TRBV5-1; abundance: once; d_gene: TRBD1; j_gene: TRBJ2-7; CDR3aa: CASSLGMTGTGTSYEQYF; CDR3nt: TGCGCCAGCAGCTTGGGTATGACCGGGACAGGGACCTCCTACGAGCAGTACTTC
v_gene: TRBV11-2; abundance: -; d_gene: -; j_gene: TRBJ1-2; CDR3aa: CASRRAGTPNYGYTF; CDR3nt: TGTGCCAGCAGGAGGGCAGGAACCCCCAACTATGGCTACACCTTC
v_gene: TRBV11-1; abundance: -; d_gene: TRBD2; j_gene: TRBJ2-1; CDR3aa: CASSFKGLALYNEQFF; CDR3nt: TGTGCCAGCAGCTTCAAAGGACTAGCCCTGTACAATGAGCAGTTCTTC
v_gene: TRBV19; abundance: -; d_gene: TRBD2; j_gene: TRBJ2-5; CDR3aa: CASSPRASGGYQETQYF; CDR3nt: TGTGCCAGTAGCCCTAGGGCTAGCGGGGGGTACCAAGAGACCCAGTACTTC
v_gene: TRBV2; abundance: -; d_gene: TRBD1; j_gene: TRBJ2-4; CDR3aa: CASRGQGENIQYF; CDR3nt: TGTGCCAGCAGGGGACAGGGTGAAAACATTCAGTACTTC
v_gene: TRBV5-4; abundance: -; d_gene: -; j_gene: TRBJ2-1; CDR3aa: CASSLENGYNEQFF; CDR3nt: TGTGCCAGCAGCTTGGAGAACGGCTACAATGAGCAGTTCTTC
v_gene: TRBV5-5; abundance: -; d_gene: TRBD1; j_gene: TRBJ1-5; CDR3aa: CASSAGTTGGLNQPQHF; CDR3nt: TGTGCCAGCAGCGCCGGGACGACAGGGGGATTAAATCAGCCCCAGCATTTT
v_gene: TRBV20-1; abundance: few; d_gene: -; j_gene: TRBJ1-6; CDR3aa: CSATEGGNSPLHF; CDR3nt: TGCAGTGCTACTGAAGGGGGAAATTCACCCCTCCACTTT
v_gene: TRBV28; abundance: few; d_gene: -; j_gene: TRBJ1-5; CDR3aa: CASSSAGGNQPQHF; CDR3nt: TGTGCCAGCAGTTCCGCCGGGGGAAACCAGCCCCAGCATTTT
v_gene: TRBV11-2; abundance: once; d_gene: -; j_gene: TRBJ2-1; CDR3aa: CASSPTTHRGFRFF; CDR3nt: TGTGCCAGCAGCCCGACCACCCACAGAGGGTTCAGGTTCTTC
v_gene: TRBV19; abundance: -; d_gene: TRBD1; j_gene: TRBJ1-2; CDR3aa: CASRPDRGRHGYTF; CDR3nt: TGTGCCAGTAGACCAGACAGGGGGAGGCATGGCTACACCTTC
v_gene: TRBV7-9; abundance: -; d_gene: -; j_gene: TRBJ1-1; CDR3aa: CASSLGANTEAFF; CDR3nt: TGTGCCAGCAGCTTAGGGGCTAACACTGAAGCTTTCTTT
v_gene: TRBV3-1/TRBV3-2; abundance: once; d_gene: TRBD1; j_gene: TRBJ2-5; CDR3aa: CASSAGTGGAVAQYF; CDR3nt: TGTGCCAGCAGCGCCGGGACAGGGGGCGCGGTGGCCCAGTACTTC
v_gene: TRBV24-1; abundance: -; d_gene: -; j_gene: TRBJ1-3; CDR3aa: CATRSGVGNTIYF; CDR3nt: TGTGCCACCAGATCAGGGGTCGGAAACACCATATATTTT
v_gene: TRBV30; abundance: -; d_gene: -; j_gene: TRBJ2-5; CDR3aa: CAWSIGGKVETQYF; CDR3nt: TGTGCCTGGAGTATAGGGGGAAAGGTCGAGACCCAGTACTTC
v_gene: TRBV6-1; abundance: -; d_gene: -; j_gene: TRBJ1-2; CDR3aa: CASSETPGTYGYTF; CDR3nt: TGTGCCAGCAGTGAAACCCCAGGTACCTATGGCTACACCTTC
v_gene: TRBV28; abundance: -; d_gene: TRBD1; j_gene: TRBJ1-6; CDR3aa: CASRTATGTVNSPLHF; CDR3nt: TGTGCCAGCAGAACCGCAACCGGGACAGTAAATTCACCCCTCCACTTT
v_gene: TRBV18; abundance: -; d_gene: -; j_gene: TRBJ1-1; CDR3aa: CASSPIRGRTEAFF; CDR3nt: TGTGCCAGCTCACCGATCCGGGGTAGGACTGAAGCTTTCTTT
v_gene: TRBV2; abundance: few; d_gene: -; j_gene: TRBJ2-3; CDR3aa: CASRSYQSFGTDTQYF; CDR3nt: TGTGCCAGCAGATCCTACCAATCCTTCGGCACAGATACGCAGTATTTT
v_gene: TRBV9; abundance: -; d_gene: -; j_gene: TRBJ2-2; CDR3aa: CASSALDRTGELFF; CDR3nt: TGTGCCAGCAGCGCCCTTGACAGGACCGGGGAGCTGTTTTTT
v_gene: TRBV6-6; abundance: -; d_gene: -; j_gene: TRBJ2-7; CDR3aa: CASSSPQGSIHEQYF; CDR3nt: TGTGCCAGCAGTTCCCCCCAGGGATCAATCCACGAGCAGTACTTC
v_gene: TRBV7-2; abundance: -; d_gene: TRBD2; j_gene: TRBJ2-7; CDR3aa: CASSLVGGTSPYEQYF; CDR3nt: TGTGCCAGCAGCTTAGTGGGAGGGACTTCTCCCTACGAGCAGTACTTC
v_gene: TRBV7-2; abundance: -; d_gene: -; j_gene: TRBJ1-2; CDR3aa: CASSTGTDRGGYTF; CDR3nt: TGTGCCAGCAGCACCGGGACTGATCGAGGTGGCTACACCTTC